These 22 T cell receptor beta chains were all obtained from the same sample, sequenced in a study of Graves' ophthalmopathy and Graves' hyperthyroidism. The authors amplified TCR beta CDR3 regions, and they did so from RNA transcripts for repertoire sequencing. HTBI primers primed a first-round RT-PCR, and a second-round multiplex PCR followed. TCRdb reanalysed the multiplex PCR reads using MiXCR and keeps one entry per CDR3 protein. Of approximately 460,000 distinct CDR3 sequences listed, over 13% are singletons. The sequenced sample consisted of blood. The receptors come from a woman between 25 and 40 years old with Graves' ophthalmopathy.

There are a few counts of this clonotype. The rearrangement links TRBV12-3 or TRBV12-4 to TRBJ2-7; 8 bases match TRBD1. This CDR3 has 13 amino acids. J gave up 6 bases and V 5 bases, and 6 bases lay outside the gene matches. For the CDR3, the DNA is TGTGCCAGCAGTATCGAACAGGGGGGCGAGCAGTACTTC. Its translation is CASSIEQGGEQYF.

This clonotype was seen only a few times. The chain combines TRBV30 with TRBJ2-7; D may be TRBD2 (6 bases). This CDR3 has 12 residues. Germline V gene sequence: CDR1 GTSNPN, CDR2 SVGIG (reference sequence). V lost 0 bases and J lost 5, with 8 bases in between. The CDR3 protein is CAWSVPGDEQYF. In DNA, the CDR3 is TGTGCCTGGAGTGTGCCGGGGGACGAGCAGTACTTC.

This clonotype was seen repeatedly, ten times or more. The chain joins TRBV27 to TRBJ1-2, with 7 bases fitting TRBD1. Trimming cost V 4 bases and J 0 bases; bases outside gene matches: 2. Germline assignment: CDR1 MNHEY and CDR2 SMNVEV (reference sequence). The CDR3 has 14 residues. Here the CDR3 DNA reads TGTGCCAGCAGTTGGGACAGTTCTAACTATGGCTACACCTTC. Protein: CASSWDSSNYGYTF.

This clonotype has just a few counts. This clone may be a read error of a much larger clone one base away. The chain's CDR3 is CAWSVPAGGRGETQYF. The CDR3 nucleotides are TGTGCCTGGAGTGTACCCGCCGGGGGCCGCGGGGAGACCCAGTACTTC. This chain joins TRBV30 and TRBJ2-5; D tentatively reads TRBD1 or TRBD2 (6 bases each). CDR3 size: 16 residues. Germline V gene lookup returns CDR1 GTSNPN and CDR2 SVGIG (reference sequence). The V end was cut by 0 bases, the J end by 5 bases, with 19 bases between.

This clonotype was counted many times. The V gene is TRBV30, the J gene TRBJ2-1; 8 nucleotides line up with TRBD1. The CDR3 has 14 amino acids. V dropped 8 bases and J dropped 1; count of bases not matched to a gene: 7. Germline V gene sequence: CDR1 GTSNPN, CDR2 SVGIG (reference sequence). The CDR3 sequence is CATLRQGSYNEQFF. The CDR3 DNA reads as TGTGCCACCCTCCGACAGGGGTCCTACAATGAGCAGTTCTTC.

This clonotype has a count of ten or more. The chain has TRBV6-5 and TRBJ2-7, with D possibly matching TRBD2 (5 bases). This CDR3 has 12 amino acids. The V gene lost 3 bases and the J gene lost 6 bases, with 9 bases spanning the gap. Germline lookup yields CDR1 MNHEY and CDR2 SVGAGI. DNA of the CDR3: TGTGCCAGCAGTTATCCTCGGGGCGAGCAGTACTTC. Translation gives CASSYPRGEQYF.

The sample holds many counts of this clonotype. This chain uses TRBV30 with TRBJ2-7; D is possibly TRBD1 or TRBD2 (5 bases each). CDR1 is GTSNPN and CDR2 is SVGIG in the germline V gene (reference sequence). The CDR3 is 14 amino acids. The V and J ends lost 7 bases and 0 bases respectively, with 16 bases between them. CDR3 amino acids: CAFRPGTASYEQYF. The CDR3, as DNA: TGTGCCTTTAGACCCGGGACGGCCTCCTACGAGCAGTACTTC.

This clonotype was found many times. The genes are TRBV29-1 and TRBJ1-5, with D hard to call. The CDR3 sequence is 12 residues long. The germline V and J ends were trimmed by 7 bases and 0 bases, with 7 bases remaining between them. CDR1 is SQVTM, CDR2 ANQGSEA, per germline. CDR3 DNA: TGCAGCGCAGCCGATAGCAATCAGCCCCAGCATTTT. Encoded protein: CSAADSNQPQHF.

This clonotype has a handful of counts. A much larger clone is a single base away; this may be a read error. The chain couples TRBV4-1 to TRBJ2-5, with 11 positions matching TRBD2. CDR1 is MGHRA, CDR2 YSYEKL, per germline. The length of the CDR3 is 15 residues. The CDR3 nucleotides read TGCGCCAGCAGCCTACTAGCGGGGGTTCAAGAGACCAAGTACTTC. Its translation is CASSLLAGVQETKYF.

Many counts were recorded for this clonotype. The chain uses TRBV6-1 and TRBJ2-2; 11 nucleotides align to TRBD2. J lost 0 bases, V lost 5 bases, and 2 bases had no gene match. Per germline, CDR1 MNHNS and CDR2 SASEGT. This CDR3 region has 16 residues. CDR3 DNA: TGTGCCAGCAGTATAGCGGGAGGGCCGAACACCGGGGAGCTGTTTTTT. Its protein product is CASSIAGGPNTGELFF.

This clonotype was picked up a small number of times. This may come from a read error, since a much larger clone is one base off. Because it lacks the conserved phenylalanine or tryptophan at the end, this CDR3 is likely a read error. The rearrangement joins TRBV24-1 to TRBJ1-5; D remains ambiguous. The CDR3 is 13 amino acids. Germline-derived CDR1 and CDR2 are KGHDR and SFDVKD. The ends were cut back, 9 bases at V and 5 bases at J, with 13 bases in the middle. CDR3 sequence reads: CATAQAGDQPQHL. CDR3 DNA sequence: TGTGCCACCGCTCAGGCGGGAGATCAGCCCCAGCATCTT.

This clonotype was seen ten or more times. The rearrangement links TRBV28 to TRBJ1-6; no clear D gene. The CDR3 covers 12 residues. V lost 2 bases and J 7 bases, leaving 3 bases between the germline ends. CDR1 is MDHEN and CDR2 is SYDVKM in the germline V gene. The CDR3: CASSLTNSPLHF. The CDR3 DNA follows: TGTGCCAGCAGTTTAACCAATTCACCCCTCCACTTT.

This clonotype was counted ten times or more. The genes are TRBV11-2 and TRBJ1-2, with D tentatively TRBD1 (5 bases). The CDR3 totals 16 residues. Germline values: CDR1 SGHAT, CDR2 FQNNGV. V shed 6 bases and J shed 5 bases, with 22 bases lying between them. CDR3 in DNA: TGTGCCAGCAGTATCCAGGAGTCAGGGTGGGAGTATGGCTACACCTTC. This codes for CASSIQESGWEYGYTF.

This clonotype showed up many times. The genes are TRBV11-1 and TRBJ1-1; possibly TRBD1 for D (5 bases). V gave up 6 bases and J gave up 4 bases, with 15 bases separating them. Germline assignment: CDR1 SGHAT and CDR2 FQDESV (reference sequence). The CDR3 extends over 14 amino acids. The CDR3: CASSPAGGSTEAFF. DNA for the CDR3: TGTGCCAGCAGTCCGGCCGGGGGGAGCACTGAAGCTTTCTTT.

The chain has TRBV7-2 and TRBJ2-3; 12 bases are shared with TRBD2. Germline-derived CDR1 and CDR2 are SGHTA and FQGNSA. The V and J ends lost 2 bases and 0 bases, in that order; junction bases with no gene match: 9. The CDR3 covers 19 residues. DNA of the CDR3: TGTGCCAGCAGCTTATCTTCTAGCGGGGGGGCAGCTAGCACAGATACGCAGTATTTT. It is translated as CASSLSSSGGAASTDTQYF.

This clonotype came up many times. The V and J genes are TRBV6-5 and TRBJ2-7; 9 bases map to TRBD1. The CDR3 contains 14 residues. V was clipped by 10 bases and J by 6 bases; unmatched bases: 13. Germline CDR1 and CDR2: MNHEY and SVGAGI. CDR3 nucleotide sequence: TGTGCCACTAGACTGGACAGGGGTTTATTCGAGCAGTACTTC. As protein: CATRLDRGLFEQYF.

This clonotype was detected ten times or more. The genes are TRBV10-1 and TRBJ2-1; D remains unclear. With 5 bases removed from V and 5 bases from J, the gap between germline ends came to 13 bases. The CDR3 contains 14 residues. Germline V lookup: CDR1 WNHNN, CDR2 SYGVQD (reference sequence). The CDR3 here is CASSLGEVHNEQFF. CDR3 nucleotides: TGCGCCAGCAGTCTGGGCGAGGTGCACAATGAGCAGTTCTTC.

V gene TRBV11-3 combines with J gene TRBJ2-7, with no clear D. The CDR3 has 14 residues. V dropped 0 bases and J dropped 5 bases, with 11 bases sitting between them. Looked up from germline, CDR1 is SGHNT and CDR2 is YENEEA. Here the CDR3 reads CASSLDLKGHEQYF. DNA of the CDR3: TGTGCCAGCAGCTTAGATCTGAAGGGCCACGAGCAGTACTTC.

Many counts were recorded for this clonotype. V usage is TRBV4-1 and J usage is TRBJ2-7; tentative D call: TRBD1 (6 bases). The CDR3 totals 15 residues. Germline CDR1 is MGHRA and CDR2 is YSYEKL. Trimming left V 4 bases short and J 3 bases short, with 16 bases between. CDR3 DNA sequence: TGCGCCAGCAGCCCAACGGACAGTAAAATCTACGAGCAGTACTTC. Translating it yields CASSPTDSKIYEQYF.

For the CDR3, the DNA is TGTGCCAGCAGCGGGAGTAGCGGAACTGTCTACGAGCAGTACTTC. The encoded protein is CASSGSSGTVYEQYF. The V call is TRBV27, the J call TRBJ2-7, with D possibly matching TRBD2 (6 bases). Germline V CDR1 and CDR2: MNHEY, SMNVEV (reference sequence). V was clipped by 6 bases and J by 3 bases, with 18 bases between them. This CDR3 contains 15 residues.

The chain employs TRBV28 and TRBJ2-7; D remains unclear. CDR1 MDHEN and CDR2 SYDVKM come from the germline V gene. The CDR3 has 12 residues. V shed 4 bases and J shed 5 bases, with 9 bases lying between them. The CDR3 DNA follows: TGTGCCAGCAGTTCCGGCCGGCACGAGCAGTACTTC. Its translation: CASSSGRHEQYF.

This clonotype was picked up many times. The junction shows a germline mismatch at one end, possibly a read error. The chain carries TRBV7-7 and TRBJ2-5; 12 bases agree with TRBD1. Germline V CDR1 and CDR2: SSHAT, FNYEAQ (reference sequence). This CDR3 has 16 amino acids. The CDR3 region has the DNA TGTGCTAGCAGCTTAAACCCGGGACAGGGGGCAGAGACCCAGTACTTC. It yields the protein CASSLNPGQGAETQYF.